The 10 T cell receptor beta chains listed next were all sequenced from one sample in a study of shared clonotypes between healthy human individuals. Clones were sequenced by immunoSEQ multiplex PCR, and TCRdb holds only the in-frame ones, with some missing. The repertoire holds over a million clones, 60% to 80% seen once, with about 1.5% in the top ten. Sequencing was done on a sample of memory CD4+ T cells sorted from blood. Indicated subset: CD45RA-negative fraction. The receptors stem from a man between 18 and 29 years old in good health.

V is TRBV29-1 and J is TRBJ2-1; maybe TRBD2 (6 bases). Germline CDR1 is SQVTM and CDR2 is ANQGSEA. This CDR3 has 14 amino acids. V was shortened by 6 bases and J by 7 bases, with 19 bases between the two germline ends. The CDR3 here is CSVGVRGSGNEQFF. In nucleotides, the CDR3 is TGCAGCGTGGGGGTGAGGGGCAGCGGGAATGAGCAGTTCTTC.

This clone was counted between two and nine times. V is TRBV7-9 and J is TRBJ2-3; D not resolved. From germline, CDR1 is SEHNR and CDR2 FQNEAQ (reference sequence). The CDR3 runs 14 residues. Trimming pared 0 bases from V and 2 bases from J, leaving 6 bases between. CDR3 in DNA: TGTGCCAGCAGCTTAGCACAGTCCACAGATACGCAGTATTTT. Translation: CASSLAQSTDTQYF.

V gene TRBV10-3 combines with J gene TRBJ2-7; TRBD1 matches at 8 bases. V shed 9 bases and J 5 bases; nucleotides not matched to a gene: 9. This CDR3 has 13 residues. The germline gives CDR1 ENHRY, CDR2 SYGVKD. CDR3 loop: CAIKTGEVDEQYF. The CDR3 DNA reads TGTGCCATTAAGACAGGGGAGGTCGACGAGCAGTACTTC.

The chain has TRBV19 and TRBJ2-2; 9 nucleotides agree with TRBD1. Germline CDR1 reads LNHDA; CDR2 reads SQIVND (reference sequence). With V trimmed by 7 bases and J by 2 bases, 5 bases remained unmatched. The CDR3 has 15 amino acids. The CDR3 sequence is CASNLGQGNTGELFF. Written as DNA, the CDR3 is TGTGCCAGTAATTTGGGACAGGGTAACACCGGGGAGCTGTTTTTT.

CDR3 residues: CASSSGAGGQDTQYF. CDR3 nucleotides: TGTGCCAGCAGCAGTGGGGCGGGGGGGCAAGATACGCAGTATTTT. This chain joins TRBV28 and TRBJ2-3, with 9 bases aligning to TRBD2. The CDR3 length is 15 residues. Germline V lookup: CDR1 MDHEN, CDR2 SYDVKM. The J segment lost 5 bases and the V segment lost 6 bases, leaving 9 bases of the junction unmatched.

This chain uses TRBV25-1 with TRBJ2-7; D remains ambiguous. CDR1 and CDR2 from the germline V gene are MGHDK and SYGVNS. This CDR3 has 11 amino acids. The V and J ends lost 5 bases and 6 bases respectively, with 8 bases between them. CDR3: CASSLASEQYF. The CDR3 nucleotides read TGTGCCAGCAGTCTGGCGAGCGAGCAGTACTTC.

The chain links TRBV9 to TRBJ1-6; no firm D call. CDR1 and CDR2 (germline): SGDLS, YYNGEE. The CDR3 is made up of 16 amino acids. Between the trimmed V and J ends, which lost 4 bases and 0 bases, there was a span of 11 bases. The CDR3 reads CASSPEEGSYNSPLHF. DNA for the CDR3: TGTGCCAGCAGCCCAGAAGAGGGCTCCTATAATTCACCCCTCCACTTT.

The CDR3 region has the DNA TGTGCCAGCACCCGGGACAGGGGGCTAGAGACCCAGTACTTC. It codes for CASTRDRGLETQYF. This rearrangement joins TRBV11-2 to TRBJ2-5; 12 nucleotides align to TRBD1. The ends lost 7 bases at V and 4 bases at J; junction bases unmatched: 4. CDR3 length equals 14 residues. Germline V gene sequence: CDR1 SGHAT, CDR2 FQNNGV.

The chain recombines TRBV9 with TRBJ2-5; D remains ambiguous. Trimming stripped 3 bases from V and 1 base from J, with 10 bases between. Per the germline V gene, CDR1 is SGDLS and CDR2 is YYNGEE. The CDR3 extends over 14 amino acids. The CDR3 region is CASSERGLQETQYF. The CDR3 bases are TGTGCCAGCAGCGAGCGAGGTCTCCAAGAGACCCAGTACTTC.

V and J are TRBV6-5 and TRBJ2-7, with D perhaps matching TRBD1 (6 bases). Trimming shortened V by 4 bases and J by 2 bases, and 9 bases separated the two germline ends. CDR1 MNHEY and CDR2 SVGAGI come from the germline V gene. The CDR3 contains 13 residues. The CDR3 DNA reads as TGTGCCAGCAGTTCAGGGGCCCCCTACGAGCAGTACTTC. Its translation: CASSSGAPYEQYF.